Listed here are 2 T cell receptor beta chains from one sample, sequenced in a study of T cells after yellow fever vaccination. TCRdb fed the 5' RACE reads into MiXCR, producing one record per CDR3 protein. The table has approximately 300,000 distinct CDR3 sequences, around 6.8% seen once. Sequenced here: PBMCs, sampled more than 40 days after the first yellow fever vaccination. These receptors came from a man aged 18 to 29 who received the YFV17D yellow fever vaccine.

This clonotype has a handful of counts. The chain recombines TRBV29-1 with TRBJ2-5; D may be TRBD1 (6 bases). Germline assignment: CDR1 SQVTM and CDR2 ANQGSEA. Deletions cut 2 bases from V and 4 bases from J, with 8 bases between. This CDR3 has 12 amino acids. CDR3 residues: CSVERQAETQYF. DNA of the CDR3: TGCAGCGTTGAACGACAGGCAGAGACCCAGTACTTC.

This rearrangement joins TRBV7-9 to TRBJ2-3, with no clear D. The length of the CDR3 is 15 residues. V lost 2 bases to trimming and J lost 2 bases, with 11 bases between them. Germline CDR1 is SEHNR and CDR2 is FQNEAQ (reference sequence). CDR3 loop: CASSLRQRFTDTQYF. In DNA, the CDR3 is TGTGCCAGCAGCTTAAGGCAGCGATTCACAGATACGCAGTATTTT.